This T cell receptor beta chain was sequenced for a study of coeliac disease. Sequenced by immunoSEQ multiplex PCR; TCRdb stores in-frame clones only, minus some. In the table there are more than 6,500 clones, around 72% of which are singletons. Points on this clone: Its antigen is not identified.

The study's findings and limits: The authors judged this method unsuitable for unbiased gliadin-specific T cell detection.

CDR3 length equals 15 residues. Trimming shortened V by 1 base and J by 2 bases, and 11 bases separated the two germline ends. Germline loops: CDR1 MNHNS, CDR2 SASEGT. The source is a young man with celiac disease. The sequencing sample was made of lamina propria lymphocytes from the gut. The chain combines TRBV6-1 with TRBJ2-5; TRBD2 might be the D (6 bases). The CDR3 protein is CASSEDGRGQETQYF. The CDR3 nucleotides are TGTGCCAGCAGTGAAGACGGGCGGGGACAAGAGACCCAGTACTTC.